This TCR beta chain was captured by sequencing in a study of regulatory T cells in long-lasting Graves disease (dated by TCRdb to the early 2020s). Regarding the research as a whole: Antithyroid drugs had been taken for less than 3 months by newly diagnosed Graves' disease patients. A total of around 35 samples were covered by TCR sequencing, comprising about 13 persistent and about 20 newly diagnosed Graves' disease patients. The study took place in China and was registered as a clinical trial. Patients with persistent Graves' disease were compared with patients with newly diagnosed Graves' disease using TCR sequencing and RNA sequencing of peripheral blood.

Remarks on this clonotype: What antigen it recognizes has not been identified. Per-base qualities were not stored, and no clone one base away is much larger.

Broader findings and caveats from the paper: The small sample size was acknowledged by the authors as a limitation that may reduce accuracy. Patients with persistent disease shared more public clonotypes (around 2,700) than newly diagnosed patients did (approximately 970). Lower TCR Shannon entropy and fewer highly expanded clones were observed in persistent Graves' disease patients than in newly diagnosed patients, which suggested clonal expansion. Sequencing and analysis were restricted to the TCR beta chain. Preferential use of TRBV28, TRBJ1-2 and TRBJ2-5 was observed in persistent disease, whereas TRBV20-1 and TRBJ2-1 were favored in newly diagnosed disease. The study examined only peripheral blood because the primary lesion, thyroid tissue, could not be accessed.

In the germline V gene, CDR1 corresponds to MGHRA and CDR2 to YSYEKL. V is shortened by 4 bases, J by 0 bases, and the region joining them spans 7 bases. Including cysteine and phenylalanine, the CDR3 has 15 amino acids. The sequence is cut down to CDR3 DNA, 45 bases in frame from base 1. Per the publication, the time point label means: newly diagnosed GD, antithyroid drugs for less than 3 months. For both TCR sequencing and RNA sequencing, RNA was extracted from PBMCs using TRIzol. The diagnosis of Graves' disease followed American Thyroid Association guidelines. Patients for the study were recruited at an endocrinology department in Xi'an, China. From each patient, about 8.9 milliliters of peripheral blood was collected into an EDTA anticoagulant tube. PBMCs were isolated by Ficoll Paque Plus density gradient separation without further T cell sorting. RNA quality was checked with an Agilent 2100 Bioanalyzer and agarose gel, and concentration with a NanoDrop 2000.

Library preparation used multiplex PCR. These reads were obtained on an Illumina HiSeq 4000. iRepertoire HTBI primers and Arm-PCR amplification of CDR3 regions were used to construct TCR beta libraries. Gel purification was performed on PCR products prior to sequencing. The authors' pipeline ran thus. Gene usage analysis of CDR3 amino acid clonotypes used the roughly 60 TRBV and 11 to 15 TRBJ segments found across samples. Filtered high-quality paired reads were merged into contigs using COPE and FqMerger. BLAST was used to align contigs to the IMGT TRBV, TRBD and TRBJ reference genes, and CDR3 was defined following IMGT. Any clonotype with a frequency above 0.1% was counted as a highly expanded clone. Shannon entropy was used to measure repertoire diversity, and the Gini coefficient was used to measure V-J evenness. Public clonotypes were defined as clonotypes shared by more than one individual. TCRdb trimmed public reads at Q25 via fastp, called clones via MiXCR and kept in-frame beta chains. Each record represents a unique CDR3 protein, reported with the most common genes and DNA among its rows. In this record, the V and J calls reflect TCRdb's handling and not the investigators' own analysis. The sample yields about 330,000 distinct CDR3 sequences; 15% to 20% were counted once. The ten largest account for 20% of the sample.

This same sample was also taken into another study, of T cells in Graves' hyperthyroidism and ophthalmopathy. As noted in the second study: Stable Graves' hyperthyroidism was defined as the absence of progression to ophthalmopathy over 18 months of follow-up. The hyperthyroidism patients were between 18 and 65 years old and newly diagnosed, with a disease duration of less than 2 months. Exclusion was applied to patients with uncontrolled infections, other autoimmune diseases, pregnancy or lactation. Diagnoses relied on clinical symptoms, serum thyroxine and TRAb, thyroid ultrasound and orbital computed tomography. The TCR CDR3 was subjected to a first round of RT-PCR using the HTBI primer set and the Qiagen OneStep RT-PCR kit. Most expanded thyroid clonotypes (frequency above 0.001) were also found in blood, which suggests that blood repertoires may mirror thyroid immune responses. In cross-validation, a model built on a 13 V-J signature told ophthalmopathy apart from stable hyperthyroidism with just under 90% sensitivity and 81% to 82% specificity, and in testing the same model reached 80%/75%. In validation, the model predicted progression to ophthalmopathy with 55% to 71% sensitivity and about 72% specificity, a median of 6.5 months before onset. A discovery cohort of about 95 patients, approximately 44 with Graves' ophthalmopathy and about 58 with stable Graves' hyperthyroidism, was used to find distinguishing TCR V-J signatures. An independent validation cohort of 18 to 20 hyperthyroidism patients and 17 patients who later progressed to ophthalmopathy tested prospective prediction of ophthalmopathy. For training and testing, the 110 or so patients in the discovery cohort were randomly divided in a 7:3 ratio. In roughly six Graves' hyperthyroidism patients, the study also compared T-cell repertoires from thyroid tissue with T-cell repertoires from blood. Once sampling was done, hyperthyroidism patients were given methimazole at a starting dose of 30 mg daily, whereas ophthalmopathy patients were given high-dose intravenous methylprednisolone. Libraries were constructed in a second round of multiplex PCR, after which size selection and purification were carried out. The libraries were sequenced on an Illumina HiSeq2000 using paired-end 100 bp reads. SOAPnuke was used to process the raw data, removing reads that contained adapters or uncalled bases, had a mean Phred below 15, or lacked an exact match to the constant primer or identifier. High-quality paired reads were merged using COPE v1.2.5, and each unique nucleotide sequence was defined as a clonotype. MiTCR v1.1 was used to align clonotypes to the IMGT TRBV, TRBD and TRBJ reference segments. Analysis was restricted to V-J combinations with a frequency above 0.0001, which covered 98% to 99.2% of repertoires. A TCS score was defined as the ratio between F50 (clonal expansion) and ExV (chaos), using BLOSUM62-based TCRdist between CDR3 peptides within each V-J. Welch's t-statistics and random forest reduced 450 to 600 V-J features to 10 to 15, which were used in a naive Bayes classifier (R e1071). No statistical method was used to fix the sample size in advance, and group allocation was not hidden from the investigators. The paper reports TCR Vbeta CDR3 sequencing of fewer than 150 peripheral blood samples: approximately 43 ophthalmopathy, under 85 hyperthyroidism and 17 progressor patients.

The TCR originated in a woman under 30 with Graves disease. Donor details come from another sample of the same person, matched by shared clones. The sequencing used peripheral blood mononuclear cells (PBMCs), collected at new diagnosis, from a patient treated with antithyroid drugs. Rearrangement joined TRBV4-1 to TRBJ1-6; the D segment could be TRBD1, given 5 matching bases. The CDR3: CASSLDSSYNSPLHF. The sequenced DNA is TGCGCCAGCAGCCTAGACAGCTCCTATAATTCACCCCTCCACTTT.